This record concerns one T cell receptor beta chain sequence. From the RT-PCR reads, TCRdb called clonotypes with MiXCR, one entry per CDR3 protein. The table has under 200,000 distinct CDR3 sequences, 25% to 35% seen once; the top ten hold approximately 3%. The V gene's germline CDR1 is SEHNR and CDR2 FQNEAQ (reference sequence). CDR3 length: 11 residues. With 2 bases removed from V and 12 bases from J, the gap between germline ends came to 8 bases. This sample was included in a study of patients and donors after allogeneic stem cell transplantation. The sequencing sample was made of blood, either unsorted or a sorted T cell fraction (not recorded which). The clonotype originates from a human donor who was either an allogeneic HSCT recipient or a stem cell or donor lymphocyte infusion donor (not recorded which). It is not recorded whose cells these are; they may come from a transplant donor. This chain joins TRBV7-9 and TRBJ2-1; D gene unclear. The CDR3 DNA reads TGTGCCAGCAGCTTACCTTCTGGGCAGTTCTTC. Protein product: CASSLPSGQFF.